The 21 T cell receptor beta chains below all came from one sample that was sequenced in a study of blood T cells in healthy people across ages. The use of a sample-barcoded 5' primer and a J-beta primer mix characterized a second PCR of about 6 to 11 cycles. Each CDR3 protein is one row after TCRdb ran MiXCR on the 5' RACE reads. The sample yields about 730,000 distinct CDR3 sequences, approximately 39% seen once. The sample was blood. The source of these receptors is a woman aged 55-69 years in good health.

This chain links TRBV9 with TRBJ1-4, with a weak D call TRBD1 (5 bases). This CDR3 is 13 amino acids long. Germline V gives CDR1 SGDLS, CDR2 YYNGEE. Trimming removed 0 bases at V and 6 bases at J, with 6 bases between. CDR3 sequence reads: CASSVGGDEKLFF. The CDR3 DNA follows: TGTGCCAGCAGCGTAGGAGGGGATGAAAAACTGTTTTTT.

This clonotype was recorded a few times. J is TRBJ2-6 and V is TRBV12-3 or TRBV12-4; no definite D call. Trimming cost V 1 base and J 2 bases, with 3 bases left between them. The CDR3 sequence is 14 residues long. CDR3 DNA sequence: TGTGCCAGCAGTTTAGAAGCTGGGGCCAACGTCCTGACTTTC. Translating gives CASSLEAGANVLTF.

In this sample, this clonotype turned up a few times. The gene calls are TRBV12-3 or TRBV12-4 and TRBJ2-1, with a weak D call TRBD2 (6 bases). This CDR3 is 13 amino acids long. Trimming took 2 bases from V and 10 from J, leaving 12 bases between them. CDR3 protein: CASSLRVAGEQFF. DNA for the CDR3: TGTGCCAGCAGTTTAAGAGTCGCGGGGGAGCAGTTCTTC.

This clonotype has a handful of counts. The chain joins TRBV5-1 to TRBJ2-1, with 16 nucleotides matching TRBD2. CDR1 is SGHRS and CDR2 is YFSETQ in the germline V gene. This CDR3 is 19 amino acids long. V lost 2 bases, J lost 6 bases, and 11 bases stayed unmatched. CDR3 in DNA: TGCGCCAGCAGCTTTTCCCCTCCGGGACTAGCGGGGGGGAGCAATGAGCAGTTCTTC. Translating gives CASSFSPPGLAGGSNEQFF.

With regard to this clonotype: A read error may be the cause here, since a much bigger clone is one base away. The chain uses TRBV28 and TRBJ2-1, with 7 bases identical to TRBD1. Germline CDR1 and CDR2: MDHEN and SYDVKM. V was pared by 6 bases and J by 13 bases, with 12 bases of the junction left unmatched. This CDR3 region has 13 residues. The chain's CDR3 is CASRKADRETQFF. CDR3 DNA: TGTGCCAGCAGAAAAGCCGACAGGGAGACCCAGTTCTTC.

This clonotype has only a few counts. The chain is built from TRBV29-1 and TRBJ1-2; D may be TRBD1 (6 bases). This CDR3 is 13 amino acids long. Germline V CDR1 and CDR2: SQVTM, ANQGSEA. Trimming took off 3 bases at V and 6 bases at J, with 14 bases between the two ends. In DNA form, the CDR3 reads TGCAGCGTTGAGGTCCAGGGGCAGGATGGCTACACCTTC. Protein sequence: CSVEVQGQDGYTF.

The V gene is TRBV29-1, the J gene TRBJ2-1; possibly TRBD2 for D (6 bases). The tail of the sequence fits TRBJ2-7 better, so the J call may be wrong. Looked up from germline, CDR1 is SQVTM and CDR2 is ANQGSEA. The CDR3 is 14 residues long. The CDR3 DNA sequence: TGCAGCTATACTGACGGACTACCGAACAATGAGCAGTACTTC. It codes for CSYTDGLPNNEQYF.

The CDR3 bases are TGCAGTGCTAGAGGATCCTCTGGGACAGGGCTTTACGAGCAGTACTTC. This sequence encodes CSARGSSGTGLYEQYF. The chain couples TRBV20-1 to TRBJ2-7; 9 nucleotides line up with TRBD1. This CDR3 contains 16 residues. Per germline, CDR1 DFQATT and CDR2 SNEGSKA (reference sequence). The ends lost 1 base at V and 4 bases at J; junction bases unmatched: 11.

Remarks on this clonotype: A much larger clone sits a single nucleotide away, making a read error possible. V usage is TRBV5-5 and J usage is TRBJ2-1; 9 positions agree with TRBD2. Germline assignment: CDR1 SGHKS and CDR2 YYEKEE (reference sequence). This CDR3 is 14 amino acids long. With V trimmed by 10 bases and J by 5 bases, 10 bases remained unmatched. The CDR3: CAGNVAGEHNEQFF. The CDR3 bases are TGTGCCGGCAACGTAGCGGGAGAGCACAATGAGCAGTTCTTC.

DNA of the CDR3: TGTGCCAGCAGCCGCACCGCGGTAGGGGCAGGGGGCAATTCACCCCTCCACTTT. Its translation is CASSRTAVGAGGNSPLHF. The rearrangement joins TRBV6-2 or TRBV6-3 to TRBJ1-6; 8 bases match TRBD1. The V and J ends lost 6 bases and 7 bases, in that order; junction bases with no gene match: 17. The CDR3 extends over 18 amino acids. Looked up from germline, CDR1 is MNHEY and CDR2 is SVGEGT.

With respect to this clonotype: A read error may explain this, as a much larger clone is one base away. The genes are TRBV20-1 and TRBJ1-2, with D maybe TRBD1 (5 bases). The length of the CDR3 is 11 residues. CDR1 and CDR2 from the germline V gene are DFQATT and SNEGSKA (reference sequence). The germline V and J ends were trimmed by 4 bases and 10 bases, with 13 bases remaining between them. As DNA, the CDR3 is TGCAGTGCTAACGGGGCCAATGACTACACCTTC. Protein sequence: CSANGANDYTF.

This clonotype was detected only a few times. J is TRBJ2-7 and V is TRBV7-2; D perhaps matches TRBD1 (5 bases). Trimming left V 4 bases short and J 1 base short, with 17 bases between. CDR1 is SGHTA, CDR2 FQGNSA, per germline. This CDR3 region has 16 residues. CDR3 sequence (DNA): TGTGCCAGCAGCTCCTTGGGGCGGACGGCATCCTACGAGCAGTACTTC. As protein: CASSSLGRTASYEQYF.

This sequence joins TRBV20-1 and TRBJ1-1; D perhaps matches TRBD1 (6 bases). With 8 bases removed from V and 8 bases from J, the gap between germline ends came to 18 bases. Germline V CDR1 and CDR2: DFQATT, SNEGSKA (reference sequence). The length of the CDR3 is 12 residues. CDR3 amino acids: CSPQGWGKEAFF. The DNA of the CDR3 is TGCAGTCCACAGGGCTGGGGGAAGGAAGCTTTCTTT.

The gene calls are TRBV28 and TRBJ2-1, with 13 nucleotides matching TRBD2. CDR3 length equals 20 residues. Germline loops: CDR1 MDHEN, CDR2 SYDVKM. The J segment lost 5 bases and the V segment lost 4 bases, leaving 17 bases of the junction unmatched. Here the CDR3 reads CASSSLRLAGGHVSHNEQFF. The CDR3, as DNA: TGTGCCAGCAGTTCTCTCCGACTAGCGGGAGGCCACGTATCCCACAATGAGCAGTTCTTC.

This rearrangement joins TRBV28 to TRBJ2-7, with D possibly TRBD1 on 6 matching bases. The CDR3 sequence is 11 residues long. Trimming pared 10 bases from V and 6 bases from J, leaving 13 bases between. CDR1 MDHEN and CDR2 SYDVKM come from the germline V gene. In DNA form, the CDR3 reads TGTGCCATATCAGGGGCGCGCGAGCAGTACTTC. Translation: CAISGAREQYF.

This clonotype was seen more than once but under ten times. This chain connects TRBV20-1 to TRBJ2-5, with 8 bases that match TRBD2. The better agreement between TRBJ2-7 and the DNA end casts doubt on the J call. In germline, CDR1 is DFQATT, CDR2 SNEGSKA (reference sequence). This CDR3 contains 14 residues. The CDR3, as DNA: TGCAGTGCTTCGTCGATACAGGCGGGAGGCGAGCAGTACTTC. Its translation is CSASSIQAGGEQYF.

There are a few counts of this clonotype. The chain carries TRBV7-2 and TRBJ2-5; tentatively, D is TRBD2 (6 bases). Per the germline V gene, CDR1 is SGHTA and CDR2 is FQGNSA. The CDR3 spans 15 residues. Trimming cost V 1 base and J 3 bases, with 12 bases left between them. The CDR3 here is CASSLVMAGKETQYF. The DNA of the CDR3 is TGTGCCAGCAGCTTAGTGATGGCGGGGAAAGAGACCCAGTACTTC.

This rearrangement joins TRBV2 to TRBJ2-7; a possible D gene is TRBD1 (5 bases). CDR1 and CDR2 (germline): SNHLY, FYNNEI. This CDR3 has 11 residues. The V gene lost 7 bases and the J gene lost 7 bases, with 11 bases spanning the gap. The CDR3 nucleotides are TGTGCCAGCAAGTACGACAGAGAGCAGTACTTC. This sequence encodes CASKYDREQYF.

This clonotype was counted only a few times. The chain recombines TRBV7-9 with TRBJ1-6, with 7 bases fitting TRBD1. Germline V gene sequence: CDR1 SEHNR, CDR2 FQNEAQ (reference sequence). The CDR3 extends over 15 amino acids. The J segment lost 5 bases and the V segment lost 4 bases, leaving 5 bases of the junction unmatched. CDR3 nucleotide sequence: TGTGCCAGCAGCTCTCAGACAGGGAATAATTCACCCCTCCACTTT. Amino acid sequence: CASSSQTGNNSPLHF. The entire variable domain, with the rest obtained from reference TRBV7-9 and TRBJ1-6, is as follows: DTGVSQNPRHKITKRGQNVTFRCDPISEHNRLYWYRQTLGQGPEFLTYFQNEAQLEKSRLLSDRFSAERPKGSFSTLEIQRTEQGDSAMYLCASSSQTGNNSPLHFGNGTRLTVT.

This clonotype came up a few times. The chain combines TRBV7-2 with TRBJ2-5; the match to TRBD2 covers 8 bases. The CDR3 runs 15 residues. Losses at the gene ends were 5 bases for V and 3 bases for J; bases not matched to a gene: 8. Germline V gene sequence: CDR1 SGHTA, CDR2 FQGNSA. The CDR3: CASSAQRAGEETQYF. CDR3 bases: TGTGCCAGCAGCGCCCAACGAGCGGGAGAAGAGACCCAGTACTTC.

This clonotype was observed a single time. The chain couples TRBV18 to TRBJ1-1; D is unclear. V was clipped by 2 bases and J by 1 base, with 11 bases between them. The V gene's germline CDR1 is KGHSH and CDR2 LQKENI. The CDR3 is 15 residues long. In nucleotides, the CDR3 is TGTGCCAGCTCACCATTAATAGAGACGAACACTGAAGCTTTCTTT. The encoded protein is CASSPLIETNTEAFF.